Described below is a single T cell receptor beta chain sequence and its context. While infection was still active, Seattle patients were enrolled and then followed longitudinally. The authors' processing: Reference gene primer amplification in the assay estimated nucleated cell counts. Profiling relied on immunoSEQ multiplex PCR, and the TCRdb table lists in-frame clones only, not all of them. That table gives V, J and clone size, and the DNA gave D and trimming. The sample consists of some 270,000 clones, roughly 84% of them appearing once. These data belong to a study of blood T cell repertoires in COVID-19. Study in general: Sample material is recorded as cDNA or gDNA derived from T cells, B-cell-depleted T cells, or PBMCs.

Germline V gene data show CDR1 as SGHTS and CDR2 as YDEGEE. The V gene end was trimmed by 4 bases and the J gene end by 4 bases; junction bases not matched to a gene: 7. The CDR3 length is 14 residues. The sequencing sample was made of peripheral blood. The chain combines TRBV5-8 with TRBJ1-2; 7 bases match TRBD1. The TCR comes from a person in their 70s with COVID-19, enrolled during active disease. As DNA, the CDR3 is TGTGCCAGCAGCCTACGACAGGGAAGCTATGGCTACACCTTC. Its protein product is CASSLRQGSYGYTF.